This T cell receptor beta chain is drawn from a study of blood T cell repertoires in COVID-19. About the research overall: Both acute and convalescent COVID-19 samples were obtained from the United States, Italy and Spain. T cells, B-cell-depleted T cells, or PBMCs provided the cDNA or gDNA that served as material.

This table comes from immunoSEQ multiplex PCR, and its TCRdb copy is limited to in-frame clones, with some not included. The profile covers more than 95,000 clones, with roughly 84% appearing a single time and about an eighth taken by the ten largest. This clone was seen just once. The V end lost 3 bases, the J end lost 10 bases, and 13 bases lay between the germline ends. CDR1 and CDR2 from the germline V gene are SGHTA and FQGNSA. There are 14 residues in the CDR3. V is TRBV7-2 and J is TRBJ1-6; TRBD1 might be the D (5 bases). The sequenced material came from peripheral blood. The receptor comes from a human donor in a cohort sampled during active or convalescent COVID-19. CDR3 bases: TGTGCCAGCAGCTTTTCCCCAGGGAAATCACCCCTCCACTTT. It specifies CASSFSPGKSPLHF.